Listed below are T cell receptor beta chains from one sample, sequenced in a study of T-cell reconstitution after alpha-beta-depleted transplantation in children. TCRdb itself ran the PCR reads through MiXCR, one entry per CDR3 protein. The data show fewer than 350,000 distinct CDR3 sequences, about a tenth seen once. The sequenced sample was PBMCs, obtained before TCRalphabeta/CD19-depleted stem cell transplant. All receptors derive from a boy in the first two years of life with acute myeloid leukemia, due to receive a stem cell transplant. Each CDR3 is given with its conserved first and last residue.

j_call | v_call | cdr3_length | cdr3_aa
TRBJ2-7 | TRBV21-1 | 12 | CASGEHSYEQYF
TRBJ2-5 | TRBV6-5 | 16 | CASSYWVGGAKETQYF
TRBJ2-4 | TRBV7-2 | 13 | CASGRGVQNIQYF
TRBJ2-5 | TRBV11-2 | 17 | CASSSYMADAGQETQYF
TRBJ1-4 | TRBV7-2 | 17 | CASSLDRGQGLRGKLFF
TRBJ2-7 | TRBV4-3 | 20 | CASTPRIPQPSGLAGYEQYF
TRBJ2-7 | TRBV28 | 11 | CANSDRYEQYF
TRBJ2-7 | TRBV10-3 | 14 | CAISEDREGHEQYF
TRBJ2-3 | TRBV4-2 | 16 | CASSQGQPPRTDTQYF
TRBJ2-1 | TRBV5-1 | 15 | CASSLAGTGTNEQFF
TRBJ2-3 | TRBV14 | 17 | CASSPGPWDIRGDTQYF
TRBJ2-5 | TRBV24-1 | 14 | CATRGPGGGETQYF
TRBJ2-7 | TRBV6-5 | 12 | CASSWSRYEQYF
TRBJ2-1 | TRBV28 | 14 | CASSQQGAYNEQFF
TRBJ2-1 | TRBV4-1 | 16 | CASSQQQRESYNEQFF
TRBJ1-5 | TRBV5-1 | 15 | CASSPSTASNQPQHF
TRBJ1-2 | TRBV9 | 11 | CASSVRWGYTF
TRBJ2-7 | TRBV20-1 | 15 | CSARDGAGGYYEQYF
TRBJ2-3 | TRBV5-4 | 15 | CASSLRTSYTDTQYF
TRBJ2-1 | TRBV27 | 15 | CASSSRQSSYNEQFF
TRBJ2-5 | TRBV5-1 | 16 | CASSQTSGREEETQYF
TRBJ1-4 | TRBV28 | 19 | CASSLRPPRWQPLNEKLFF
TRBJ1-2 | TRBV5-1 | 19 | CASSLDGTGPSFDNYGYTF
TRBJ2-3 | TRBV19 | 19 | CASSANAVSTSGRPDTQYF
TRBJ2-2 | TRBV7-2 | 14 | CASSLRPPTGELFF
TRBJ1-2 | TRBV7-2 | 15 | CASSSFPGQNYGYTF
TRBJ2-7 | TRBV28 | 13 | CASRPRGIYEQYF
TRBJ1-2 | TRBV2 | 14 | CASRGGQGQLGYTF
TRBJ2-7 | TRBV7-2 | 15 | CASSLAGGGTYEQYF
TRBJ2-7 | TRBV11-2 | 14 | CASSLTGLSYEQYF
TRBJ1-5 | TRBV20-1 | 12 | CSAGDRDQPQHF
TRBJ2-5 | TRBV7-3 | 15 | CASSPGGGLQETQYF
TRBJ1-1 | TRBV30 | 13 | CAWARVLSTEAFF
TRBJ1-1 | TRBV9 | 13 | CASSVSGFTEAFF
TRBJ2-1 | TRBV7-9 | 15 | CASSLIAYPGNEQFF
TRBJ2-7 | TRBV2 | 11 | CASMLYDEQYF
TRBJ2-5 | TRBV21-1 | 13 | CASGYRGRETQYF
TRBJ1-1 | TRBV28 | 15 | CASKLYGALNTEAFF
TRBJ2-4 | TRBV28 | 16 | CASSWTSGGVWNIQYF
TRBJ2-1 | TRBV28 | 15 | CASSLALGPYNEQFF